Each of the 8 T cell receptor beta chains below was sequenced from the same sample in a study of tissue T cells after allogeneic stem cell transplantation. Using immunoSEQ multiplex PCR, the repertoire was profiled, and TCRdb retains in-frame clones only, with some absent. The repertoire holds about 17,000 clones, with around 70% as singletons. The sample taken for sequencing was spleen. The receptors come from a female BALB/c mouse in good health. This strain has MHC haplotype H2-d.

The table lists this clone with a few counts. The gene symbols are mouse symbols. The read ends 1 residue early relative to the CDR3; the germline J gene fills the gap. The rearrangement uses TRBV19 and TRBJ2-7; TRBD2 matches 14 bases. The V and J ends lost 5 bases and 7 bases, in that order; junction bases with no gene match: 8. CDR1 and CDR2 from the germline V gene are FNHDT and SITEND (reference sequence). This CDR3 has 15 amino acids. The sequenced CDR3 bases are TGTGCCAGCAGCCGGGACTGGGGGGGCGCGGGAGAACAGTAC. Translated: CASSRDWGGAGEQY. The whole CDR3 protein reads CASSRDWGGAGEQYF.

About this clone itself: Here the gene names and germline are mouse. The CDR3 goes on 1 residue after the read ends, and that part is filled in from the germline J gene. The gene calls are TRBV13-3 and TRBJ1-4, with TRBD1 matching 7 bases. V dropped 1 base and J dropped 4; count of bases not matched to a gene: 1. CDR3 length: 14 residues. Germline V gives CDR1 NNHDY, CDR2 SYVADS. The part of the CDR3 DNA that was read is TGTGCCAGCAGTGATCCAGGGGGCAACGAAAGATTATTT. The encoded protein is CASSDPGGNERLF. The whole CDR3 protein is CASSDPGGNERLFF.

A note on this clone: The gene names given are mouse names. The CDR3 is cut off 1 residue early in the read; its end comes from the germline J gene. The V gene is TRBV31, the J gene TRBJ1-4, with D tentatively TRBD1 (6 bases). Between the trimmed V and J ends, which lost 0 bases and 0 bases, there was a span of 8 bases. Per the germline V gene, CDR1 is GKSSPN and CDR2 is SITVG. The CDR3 sequence is 15 residues long. The covered CDR3 bases are TGTGCCTGGAGTCTAGGACAGATTTCCAACGAAAGATTATTT. This gives the protein CAWSLGQISNERLF. The whole CDR3 reads CAWSLGQISNERLFF.

For this clone: Gene labels here are mouse ones. Read sequence stops 1 residue before the CDR3 end, and the germline J gene provides the missing end. The gene calls are TRBV19 and TRBJ2-2; TRBD2 matches 11 bases. In germline, CDR1 is FNHDT, CDR2 SITEND (reference sequence). CDR3 length: 16 residues. The V gene end was trimmed by 3 bases and the J gene end by 0 bases; junction bases not matched to a gene: 1. The sequenced CDR3 bases are TGTGCCAGCAGTACGGGACTGGGGGCAAACACCGGGCAGCTCTAC. Its protein product is CASSTGLGANTGQLY. The CDR3, in full, reads CASSTGLGANTGQLYF.

With respect to this clone: Mouse germline and gene names are used. The read finishes 1 residue shy of the CDR3 end, and the germline J gene is used to complete it. V is TRBV13-1 and J is TRBJ2-1, with no clear D. V was clipped by 1 base and J by 5 bases, with 7 bases between them. Germline V gene lookup returns CDR1 NSHNY and CDR2 SYGAGN. The CDR3 loop spans 13 amino acids. CDR3 in amino acids: CASSDRLDAEQFF. The DNA read from the CDR3 is TGTGCCAGCAGTGATCGCCTGGATGCTGAGCAGTTC.

In regard to this clone: These gene names are mouse names. Read coverage stops 1 residue before the CDR3 terminus; the germline J gene supplies the remainder. V usage is TRBV31 and J usage is TRBJ1-1; no reliable D call. V was clipped by 3 bases and J by 0 bases, with 5 bases between them. CDR1 and CDR2 (germline): GKSSPN, SITVG. The CDR3 extends over 12 amino acids. The CDR3 region is CAWRGQNTEVFF. CDR3 DNA, as far as it was read: TGTGCCTGGAGAGGACAGAACACAGAAGTCTTC.

Worth noting for this clone: Gene and germline names: mouse. The read terminates 1 residue ahead of where the CDR3 ends, so the germline J gene completes it. The chain links TRBV14 to TRBJ1-6; D may be TRBD1 (6 bases). TRBJ1-6 belongs to the ORF category, with a function that is uncertain. V was trimmed by 3 bases and J by 8 bases, leaving 12 bases between them. The CDR3 covers 14 residues. Germline CDR1 reads SGHDT; CDR2 reads FRDEAV. The CDR3 reads CASSSDRLDSPLYF. CDR3 DNA, as far as it was read: TGTGCCAGCAGTTCAGACAGGTTGGATTCGCCCCTCTAC.

On this clone itself: Mouse gene names apply. Read data end 1 residue before the CDR3 end; the end is taken from the germline J gene. The rearrangement links TRBV31 to TRBJ2-3, with 11 bases fitting TRBD2. The V and J ends lost 4 bases and 0 bases, in that order; junction bases with no gene match: 3. Per the germline V gene, CDR1 is GKSSPN and CDR2 is SITVG. The CDR3 covers 15 residues. Partial CDR3 DNA: TGTGCCTGGACCGGGACTGGGGGTAGTGCAGAAACGCTGTAT. Amino acid sequence: CAWTGTGGSAETLY. The complete CDR3 sequence is CAWTGTGGSAETLYF.